The source of this TCR beta chain is a study of CD8 T cells in Susac syndrome. Findings of the study overall: There were approximately 15 Susac-specific public clones in total CD8+ repertoires and several in CD8+ TEMRA repertoires.

RNA was extracted with the RNeasy kit, and a quantity of about 0.45 to 1 ug was reverse transcribed using random hexamers. The amplification used immunoSEQ multiplex PCR on TCR beta CDR3; it spanned 54 Vbeta and 13 Jbeta. TCRdb reprocessed the immunoSEQ multiplex PCR reads with MiXCR, giving one entry per CDR3 protein. The table records more than 100,000 distinct CDR3 sequences, roughly 94% of them present only once. Worth noting for this clonotype: Its specificity is unknown.

The CDR3 consists of 13 residues. The germline CDR1 and CDR2 sequences are SGHRS and YFSETQ. The V end was cut by 1 base, the J end by 4 bases, with 5 bases between. Specimen: CD8+ T cells from PBMCs. The J gene is TRBJ2-2, the V gene TRBV5-1; D gene ambiguous. This clonotype was sampled from a human donor with Susac syndrome. CDR3 sequence reads: CASSLLSTGELFF. CDR3 coding DNA: TGCGCCAGCAGCTTGTTGTCCACCGGGGAGCTGTTTTTT.